These T cell receptor beta chains were read from a single sample in a study of Graves' ophthalmopathy and Graves' hyperthyroidism. TCRdb independently ran MiXCR on the multiplex PCR reads; one entry per CDR3 protein. The sample holds about 400,000 distinct CDR3 sequences, under 25% seen once. The source material was peripheral blood. These receptors all come from a woman aged 18-30 years with stable Graves' hyperthyroidism. Each CDR3 is given with its conserved first and last residue. The D gene is left open where the match is weak. The size field is filled for only some rows; it gives once, few, many or a size class.

size | J | D | V | CDR3 | DNA
NA | TRBJ2-7 | TRBD2 | TRBV28 | CASRYGLAASYEQYF | TGTGCCAGCAGATATGGACTAGCGGCCTCCTACGAGCAGTACTTC
many | TRBJ2-2 | TRBD2 | TRBV9 | CASSVNVPSGRNTGELFF | TGTGCCAGCAGCGTAAATGTTCCTAGCGGGAGAAACACCGGGGAGCTGTTTTTT
few | TRBJ1-1 | NA | TRBV6-5 | CASSYRLNTEAFF | TGTGCCAGCAGTTACAGGCTGAACACTGAAGCTTTCTTT
many | TRBJ2-7 | TRBD2 | TRBV20-1 | CSARPLAEYEQYF | TGCAGTGCTAGACCTCTAGCGGAGTACGAGCAGTACTTC
many | TRBJ2-7 | TRBD1 | TRBV24-1 | CATSDGQGGQYF | TGTGCCACCAGTGATGGACAGGGCGGGCAGTACTTC
many | TRBJ2-4 | TRBD1 | TRBV7-2 | CASSMDRGRNIQYF | TGTGCCAGCAGCATGGACAGGGGACGAAACATTCAGTACTTC
NA | TRBJ2-7 | TRBD2 | TRBV27 | CASSFHDYSGRGHEQYF | TGTGCCAGCAGTTTCCATGACTACAGCGGGAGAGGACACGAGCAGTACTTC
many | TRBJ2-7 | TRBD1 | TRBV29-1 | CSVGGTGALYEQYF | TGCAGCGTTGGGGGGACAGGGGCACTATACGAGCAGTACTTC
many | TRBJ1-1 | TRBD1 | TRBV6-5 | CASSYLSGGPTEAFF | TGTGCCAGCAGTTACTTGTCAGGGGGCCCCACTGAAGCTTTCTTT
few | TRBJ2-5 | NA | TRBV20-1 | CSARFAVQETQYF | TGCAGTGCTAGGTTCGCAGTCCAAGAGACCCAGTACTTC
few | TRBJ1-6 | NA | TRBV5-6 | CASSLGPGQYNSPLHF | TGTGCCAGCAGCTTGGGGCCGGGCCAATATAATTCACCCCTCCACTTT
NA | TRBJ2-1 | TRBD1 | TRBV9 | CASSVGAGGYNEQFF | TGTGCCAGCAGCGTAGGGGCAGGGGGCTACAATGAGCAGTTCTTC
many | TRBJ2-7 | NA | TRBV11-2 | CASSFRGTWESYEQYF | TGTGCCAGCAGCTTTCGGGGGACATGGGAGAGTTACGAGCAGTACTTC
few | TRBJ2-2 | NA | TRBV5-1 | CASSLRSAGRSGELFF | TGCGCCAGCAGCTTGAGGTCGGCAGGGCGGTCCGGGGAGCTGTTTTTT
NA | TRBJ1-5 | NA | TRBV30 | CAWSVGFQPQHF | TGTGCCTGGAGTGTAGGGTTTCAGCCCCAGCATTTT
many | TRBJ1-2 | TRBD1 | TRBV24-1 | CATSEYTGGETRYTF | TGTGCCACCAGTGAGTATACAGGGGGCGAGACTCGCTACACCTTC
NA | TRBJ2-7 | TRBD2 | TRBV14 | CASSQDPGLAGGNYEQYF | TGTGCCAGCAGCCAAGACCCGGGACTAGCGGGGGGGAACTACGAGCAGTACTTC
few | TRBJ2-5 | NA | TRBV27 | CASSLAAGSPETQYF | TGTGCCAGCAGCCTCGCGGCAGGATCCCCGGAGACCCAGTACTTC
many | TRBJ1-1 | NA | TRBV12-3/TRBV12-4 | CASRFGPEAFF | TGTGCCAGCAGGTTTGGGCCTGAGGCTTTCTTT
many | TRBJ2-2 | NA | TRBV28 | CASSLVSGTGELFF | TGTGCCAGCAGTTTAGTCTCGGGCACCGGGGAGCTGTTTTTT
many | TRBJ2-2 | NA | TRBV2 | CASSEIPGFAGELFF | TGTGCCAGCAGTGAAATTCCGGGGTTTGCCGGGGAGCTGTTTTTT
NA | TRBJ1-1 | TRBD1 | TRBV29-1 | CSTGQDWTEAFF | TGCAGCACGGGACAGGATTGGACTGAAGCTTTCTTT
many | TRBJ2-5 | TRBD2 | TRBV30 | CASMGREDLQETQYF | TGTGCCTCCATGGGGCGGGAGGACCTCCAAGAGACCCAGTACTTC
many | TRBJ2-7 | TRBD2 | TRBV7-9 | CASSFLAGKDYEQYF | TGTGCCAGCAGCTTCCTAGCGGGTAAGGACTACGAGCAGTACTTC
NA | TRBJ2-2 | TRBD1 | TRBV28 | CASSSAGDRETGELFF | TGTGCCAGCAGTTCCGCCGGGGACAGAGAGACCGGGGAGCTGTTTTTT
NA | TRBJ2-7 | NA | TRBV12-5 | CASGLSGYEQYF | TGTGCTAGTGGTTTGTCGGGTTACGAGCAGTACTTC
few | TRBJ2-7 | NA | TRBV27 | CARGGQVKREVDEQYF | TGTGCCAGGGGGGGCCAGGTAAAACGTGAGGTTGACGAGCAGTACTTC
NA | TRBJ1-2 | NA | TRBV20-1 | CSAREGADSTF | TGCAGTGCTAGAGAGGGGGCAGATTCCACCTTC
NA | TRBJ1-5 | TRBD1 | TRBV7-8 | CASSLAVDRYEPQHF | TGTGCCAGCAGCTTAGCGGTGGACAGGTACGAGCCCCAGCATTTT
once | TRBJ1-1 | NA | TRBV20-1 | CSARPEPLNTEAFF | TGCAGTGCTAGGCCAGAGCCCCTAAACACTGAAGCTTTCTTT
many | TRBJ1-5 | NA | TRBV27 | CASSFGTNSNQPQHF | TGTGCCAGCAGTTTTGGGACAAATAGCAATCAGCCCCAGCATTTT
many | TRBJ1-2 | TRBD1 | TRBV14 | CASSARTGGEGYTF | TGTGCCAGCAGCGCCCGGACAGGGGGCGAAGGCTACACCTTC
few | TRBJ2-7 | NA | TRBV11-2 | CASSQARIEQYF | TGTGCCAGCAGCCAAGCCCGGATCGAGCAGTACTTC
NA | TRBJ1-2 | NA | TRBV7-9 | CASSSSGREYGYTF | TGTGCCAGCAGCTCCTCAGGGAGAGAGTATGGCTACACCTTC
NA | TRBJ2-2 | TRBD2 | TRBV28 | CASALAGEDTGELFF | TGTGCCAGCGCTCTAGCGGGGGAAGACACCGGGGAGCTGTTTTTT
many | TRBJ1-3 | NA | TRBV6-5 | CASRMAEAGNTIYF | TGTGCCAGCAGAATGGCCGAGGCTGGAAACACCATATATTTT
few | TRBJ2-2 | NA | TRBV3-1 | CASRRRGTGELFF | TGTGCCAGCAGACGACGAGGGACCGGGGAGCTGTTTTTT
many | TRBJ2-7 | NA | TRBV11-2 | CASSRRGAPPYEQYF | TGTGCCAGCAGCCGAAGGGGGGCTCCTCCCTACGAGCAGTACTTC
NA | TRBJ2-7 | TRBD1 | TRBV18 | CASSPDGQGGEQYF | TGTGCCAGCTCACCAGACGGACAGGGTGGGGAGCAGTACTTC
once | TRBJ1-1 | NA | TRBV11-1 | CASALESGPPATEAFF | TGTGCCAGTGCGCTCGAGTCGGGACCGCCGGCCACTGAAGCTTTCTTT
many | TRBJ1-3 | NA | TRBV12-3/TRBV12-4 | CASSFPGSGNTIYF | TGTGCCAGCAGTTTTCCGGGATCTGGAAACACCATATATTTT